Listed here are 25 T cell receptor beta chains from one sample, sequenced in a study of OX40 agonist ivuxolimab in advanced cancers. The data were produced by immunoSEQ multiplex PCR, yet TCRdb's version contains in-frame clones alone and is incomplete. Among about 86,000 clones listed, roughly nine tenths were seen once. Sequencing was performed on CD4+ or CD8+ T cells sorted from blood, taken in a trial of the OX40 agonist ivuxolimab. The receptors shown here come from an adult with an advanced solid tumor such as melanoma, head and neck, liver or kidney cancer.

The gene calls are TRBV4-1 and TRBJ2-5; TRBD2 matches 11 bases. Looked up from germline, CDR1 is MGHRA and CDR2 is YSYEKL. Trimming at V came to 4 bases and at J to 4 bases, leaving 8 bases not matched to a gene. This CDR3 is built from 16 residues. Here the CDR3 DNA reads TGCGCCAGCAGCCCAGAAGGAACTAGCGGGAGAGAGACCCAGTACTTC. Its translation is CASSPEGTSGRETQYF.

The chain links TRBV7-3 to TRBJ2-1; TRBD2 is a possible D gene (6 bases). Deletions cut 5 bases from V and 2 bases from J, with 13 bases between. CDR3 length equals 15 residues. The germline CDR1 and CDR2 sequences are SGHTA and FQGTGA. CDR3 nucleotide sequence: TGTGCCAGCAGCCCCGGGACTCATACCTACAATGAGCAGTTCTTC. Encoded protein: CASSPGTHTYNEQFF.

This chain links TRBV28 with TRBJ2-5; 8 bases match TRBD2. The CDR3 totals 13 residues. The germline gives CDR1 MDHEN, CDR2 SYDVKM. The V segment lost 7 bases and the J segment 3 bases; nucleotides outside the gene matches: 4. CDR3 nucleotide sequence: TGTGCCAGCACCCCGCGGGGGGAAGAGACCCAGTACTTC. It translates to CASTPRGEETQYF.

This clone came up once. The J gene is TRBJ1-2, the V gene TRBV7-3; tentatively, D is TRBD1 (5 bases). Germline-derived CDR1 and CDR2 are SGHTA and FQGTGA. The V gene lost 5 bases and the J gene lost 8 bases, with 15 bases spanning the gap. The CDR3 runs to 13 residues. In DNA, the CDR3 is TGTGCCAGCAGCCACGGAGGGGCTGAGGGCTACACCTTC. It is translated as CASSHGGAEGYTF.

The V and J genes are TRBV19 and TRBJ2-7, with a tentative D call TRBD1 (6 bases). The V and J ends lost 1 base and 5 bases respectively, with 15 bases between them. The CDR3 loop spans 15 amino acids. Germline V gene lookup returns CDR1 LNHDA and CDR2 SQIVND (reference sequence). The CDR3 nucleotides are TGTGCCAGTAGTATAGCCACTTTGGGGGCCCACGAGCAGTACTTC. Its protein is CASSIATLGAHEQYF.

The chain combines TRBV28 with TRBJ2-7; the match to TRBD1 covers 7 bases. CDR1 is MDHEN and CDR2 is SYDVKM in the germline V gene. The CDR3 is 13 amino acids. Trimming at V came to 6 bases and at J to 6 bases, leaving 8 bases not matched to a gene. The CDR3 is CASSQDRVSEQYF. As DNA, the CDR3 is TGTGCCAGCAGCCAAGACAGGGTCTCCGAGCAGTACTTC.

Details on this clone: The sample contains more than one DNA sequence encoding this CDR3. The rearrangement links TRBV2 to TRBJ2-5; no clear D. The length of the CDR3 is 10 residues. Per germline, CDR1 SNHLY and CDR2 FYNNEI. The V gene lost 4 bases and the J gene lost 5 bases, with 2 bases spanning the gap. The CDR3 is CASSGETQYF. In DNA form, the CDR3 reads TGTGCCAGCAGTGGGGAGACCCAGTACTTC.

This chain links TRBV28 with TRBJ2-1, with 8 bases lining up with TRBD1. Trimming cost V 6 bases and J 7 bases; bases outside gene matches: 8. This CDR3 is 14 amino acids long. Germline V gene sequence: CDR1 MDHEN, CDR2 SYDVKM. CDR3 bases: TGTGCCAGCAGAACACAGGGGGAAGCGAATGAGCAGTTCTTC. Protein product: CASRTQGEANEQFF.

The chain is built from TRBV10-2 and TRBJ2-2, with 14 nucleotides matching TRBD2. From germline, CDR1 is WSHSY and CDR2 SAAADI. This CDR3 has 15 amino acids. The ends lost 11 bases at V and 0 bases at J; junction bases unmatched: 2. CDR3 in DNA: TGCGCCGTGGGACTAGCGGGGGCGAACACCGGGGAGCTGTTTTTT. Translation gives CAVGLAGANTGELFF.

This sequence joins TRBV7-8 and TRBJ2-3; D gene ambiguous. The germline V and J ends were trimmed by 1 base and 11 bases, with 16 bases remaining between them. The germline CDR1 and CDR2 sequences are SGHVS and FQNEAQ. CDR3 length equals 14 residues. The CDR3 reads CASSLDDRVILQYF. The CDR3 DNA follows: TGTGCCAGCAGCTTAGACGACCGGGTAATTCTGCAGTATTTT.

The CDR3 protein is CASSSGSYSYEQYF. CDR3 sequence (DNA): TGTGCCAGCAGTAGCGGGAGTTACTCCTACGAGCAGTACTTC. The gene calls are TRBV6-6 and TRBJ2-7, with 8 positions matching TRBD2. Germline V CDR1 and CDR2: MNHNY, SVGAGI (reference sequence). J was trimmed by 0 bases and V by 5 bases; bases with no gene match: 3. The CDR3 has 14 residues.

The V call is TRBV19, the J call TRBJ1-1; a possible D gene is TRBD1 (6 bases). V was cut by 4 bases and J by 4 bases, with 13 bases left in between. CDR1 is LNHDA, CDR2 SQIVND, per germline (reference sequence). The CDR3 totals 14 residues. The CDR3 sequence: CASSTSHRATEAFF. CDR3 sequence (DNA): TGTGCCAGTAGTACATCACACAGGGCCACTGAAGCTTTCTTT.

The gene calls are TRBV28 and TRBJ1-1; D unclear. CDR1 is MDHEN, CDR2 SYDVKM, per germline. The CDR3 covers 14 residues. V shed 6 bases and J shed 3 bases, with 14 bases lying between them. The CDR3 here is CASRRHSLDTEAFF. The CDR3, as DNA: TGTGCCAGCAGGAGACACTCCCTCGACACTGAAGCTTTCTTT.

The genes are TRBV11-2 and TRBJ2-7; D unclear. CDR3 size: 13 residues. V shed 6 bases and J shed 5 bases, with 14 bases lying between them. The germline V gene has CDR1 SGHAT and CDR2 FQNNGV. Here the CDR3 DNA reads TGTGCCAGCAGGCACTTGGATACCCACGAGCAGTACTTC. Translating gives CASRHLDTHEQYF.

The chain carries TRBV27 and TRBJ1-6; TRBD1 might be the D (5 bases). Germline CDR1 and CDR2: MNHEY and SMNVEV (reference sequence). Trimming took off 0 bases at V and 13 bases at J, with 10 bases between the two ends. The CDR3 consists of 13 residues. CDR3 sequence (DNA): TGTGCCAGCAGTTTATCGTGGGACTCGCCCCTCCACTTT. Its protein is CASSLSWDSPLHF.

The V gene is TRBV19, the J gene TRBJ2-1, with D perhaps given as TRBD1 or TRBD2 (5 bases each). The CDR3 is 14 amino acids. Germline V lookup: CDR1 LNHDA, CDR2 SQIVND (reference sequence). V was pared by 9 bases and J by 2 bases, with 14 bases between. The CDR3 DNA reads TGTGCCAGCGGGGCGGCCGGAACCTACAATGAGCAGTTCTTC. Protein: CASGAAGTYNEQFF.

This chain joins TRBV7-8 and TRBJ2-2; D might be TRBD2 (7 bases). CDR1 is SGHVS and CDR2 is FQNEAQ in the germline V gene. V was clipped by 1 base and J by 6 bases, with 12 bases between them. The CDR3 consists of 15 residues. CDR3 sequence: CASSLEGGASGELFF. In nucleotides, the CDR3 is TGTGCCAGCAGCTTAGAAGGGGGGGCCTCCGGGGAGCTGTTTTTT.

This rearrangement joins TRBV7-9 to TRBJ1-2; D call uncertain. This CDR3 has 10 amino acids. The ends were cut back, 8 bases at V and 7 bases at J, with 8 bases in the middle. The V gene's germline CDR1 is SEHNR and CDR2 FQNEAQ (reference sequence). The DNA for the CDR3 is TGTGCCAGCTCCGCAGGTGGCTACACCTTC. Its protein product is CASSAGGYTF. Looking up the rest from reference TRBV7-9 and TRBJ1-2 gives the full variable domain: DTGVSQNPRHKITKRGQNVTFRCDPISEHNRLYWYRQTLGQGPEFLTYFQNEAQLEKSRLLSDRFSAERPKGSFSTLEIQRTEQGDSAMYLCASSAGGYTFGSGTRLTVV.

The chain combines TRBV19 with TRBJ1-5; D is perhaps TRBD1 (5 bases). The CDR3 is made up of 16 amino acids. In germline, CDR1 is LNHDA, CDR2 SQIVND (reference sequence). Trimming stripped 3 bases from V and 7 bases from J, with 19 bases between. The CDR3 nucleotides are TGTGCCAGTAGTATGAGCGGGCGTCCAGGGAGGCAGCCCCAGCATTTT. This codes for CASSMSGRPGRQPQHF.

This sequence joins TRBV5-3 and TRBJ2-7; no reliable D call. TRBV5-3 falls under the ORF class, with uncertain function. The CDR3 contains 17 residues. Trimming took 0 bases from V and 6 from J, leaving 22 bases between them. CDR3 DNA: TGTGCCAGAAGCTTGGCCATACTCCCAGGAAGTTACAGCGAGCAGTACTTC. Amino acids: CARSLAILPGSYSEQYF.

The rearrangement links TRBV30 to TRBJ2-5; TRBD1 might be the D (5 bases). The last part of the DNA fits TRBJ2-7 better; the J call may be wrong. Germline CDR1 reads GTSNPN; CDR2 reads SVGIG (reference sequence). The CDR3 consists of 15 residues. This CDR3 is CAWSVLPDSSYEQYF. CDR3 DNA: TGTGCCTGGAGTGTACTCCCCGACAGCTCCTACGAGCAGTACTTC.

CDR3 DNA sequence: TGTGCCATCAGTGAGTCAATGGGGAGCGGGAGGGCCTCAGAGACCCAGTACTTC. Translating gives CAISESMGSGRASETQYF. The chain has TRBV10-3 and TRBJ2-5, with 10 bases identical to TRBD2. Germline values: CDR1 ENHRY, CDR2 SYGVKD. Trimming at V came to 0 bases and at J to 4 bases, leaving 11 bases not matched to a gene. This CDR3 region has 18 residues.

This clone was counted a few times. The sample carries other DNA sequences with the same CDR3. The chain combines TRBV2 with TRBJ2-7; no firm D call. V shed 6 bases and J shed 4 bases, with 4 bases lying between them. The CDR3 runs to 10 residues. Germline V lookup: CDR1 SNHLY, CDR2 FYNNEI. The CDR3 loop reads CASRGYEQYF. DNA of the CDR3: TGTGCCAGCAGGGGATACGAGCAGTACTTC.

The chain has TRBV28 and TRBJ2-2; no definite D call. CDR3 length: 15 residues. V lost 3 bases and J lost 0, with 8 bases in between. Per germline, CDR1 MDHEN and CDR2 SYDVKM. The CDR3 region is CASSLSLSNTGELFF. DNA of the CDR3: TGTGCCAGCAGTTTGTCACTTTCGAACACCGGGGAGCTGTTTTTT.

The rearrangement uses TRBV7-3 and TRBJ2-1, with TRBD2 matching 10 bases. Per germline, CDR1 SGHTA and CDR2 FQGTGA. The J segment lost 9 bases and the V segment lost 6 bases, leaving 11 bases of the junction unmatched. The CDR3 is made up of 15 amino acids. CDR3 loop: CASSKGTSALGEQFF. In DNA form, the CDR3 reads TGTGCCAGCAGTAAAGGGACTAGCGCGCTGGGTGAGCAGTTCTTC.